These 28 T cell receptor beta chains originate from one sample sequenced in a study of CD8 T cells in Susac syndrome. Random hexamers were used to reverse transcribe the RNA input (about 0.5 to 1 ug). TCRdb processed the immunoSEQ multiplex PCR reads anew with MiXCR; each CDR3 protein has one entry. The sample consists of approximately 210,000 distinct CDR3 sequences, approximately 94% of them appearing once. The sample consisted of CD4+ T cells from PBMCs. These receptors were obtained from a human donor with Susac syndrome.

This chain connects TRBV19 to TRBJ1-5, with D tentatively TRBD1 (6 bases). The length of the CDR3 is 14 residues. Germline V gene sequence: CDR1 LNHDA, CDR2 SQIVND (reference sequence). The V and J ends lost 6 bases and 1 base respectively, with 10 bases between them. In DNA form, the CDR3 reads TGTGCCAGTAGAGATGACAGGAGCAATCAGCCCCAGCATTTT. Amino acids: CASRDDRSNQPQHF.

The chain employs TRBV20-1 and TRBJ1-5, with D unclear. This CDR3 region has 14 residues. Germline V lookup: CDR1 DFQATT, CDR2 SNEGSKA (reference sequence). With 0 bases removed from V and 7 bases from J, the gap between germline ends came to 13 bases. CDR3 sequence (DNA): TGCAGTGCTAGAGATCCGGGGTTGGTACAGCCCCAGCATTTT. This translates into CSARDPGLVQPQHF.

J is TRBJ2-5 and V is TRBV2; D remains unclear. Trimming took off 3 bases at V and 5 bases at J, with 4 bases between the two ends. Germline V gene sequence: CDR1 SNHLY, CDR2 FYNNEI. This CDR3 has 11 amino acids. The CDR3 loop is CASSDLETQYF. CDR3 in DNA: TGTGCCAGCAGTGATCTCGAGACCCAGTACTTC.

The chain has TRBV12-3 or TRBV12-4 and TRBJ1-2, with 9 bases identical to TRBD1. V lost 7 bases to trimming and J lost 8 bases; unmatched junction nucleotides: 14. This CDR3 contains 15 residues. This CDR3 reads CASTISMGQGGGYTF. CDR3 in DNA: TGTGCCAGCACCATAAGTATGGGACAGGGCGGGGGCTACACCTTC.

The chain is built from TRBV24-1 and TRBJ2-2, with D unclear. Trimming shortened V by 5 bases and J by 4 bases, and 4 bases separated the two germline ends. This CDR3 is built from 12 residues. Germline V CDR1 and CDR2: KGHDR, SFDVKD. The CDR3, as DNA: TGTGCCACCAGTGTTAGCACCGGGGAGCTGTTTTTT. Residues: CATSVSTGELFF.

The genes are TRBV20-1 and TRBJ2-7; 16 bases map to TRBD2. Germline trimming cut 3 bases from V and 2 bases from J; bases unmatched to any gene: 10. The V gene's germline CDR1 is DFQATT and CDR2 SNEGSKA (reference sequence). The CDR3 consists of 18 residues. In DNA, the CDR3 is TGCAGTGCTAGTCCCGATACCGGGACTAGCGGGGGGGCCTACGAGCAGTACTTC. Amino acids: CSASPDTGTSGGAYEQYF.

The count of this clonotype is one. This chain connects TRBV9 to TRBJ2-2; 9 bases fit TRBD1. This CDR3 comprises 17 residues. V shed 4 bases, J shed 6 bases, and the junction held 13 bases outside the gene matches. CDR1 is SGDLS and CDR2 is YYNGEE in the germline V gene. The CDR3 nucleotides are TGTGCCAGCAGCAAGAACGCGGGACAGGGCTTATCCGGGGAGCTGTTTTTT. Translating gives CASSKNAGQGLSGELFF.

The CDR3: CATSRDRGDTSNQPQHF. In DNA, the CDR3 is TGTGCCACCAGCAGAGATAGGGGCGACACTAGCAATCAGCCCCAGCATTTT. The chain combines TRBV15 with TRBJ1-5; D may be TRBD1 (5 bases). Germline-derived CDR1 and CDR2 are LNHNV and YYDKDF (reference sequence). The CDR3 totals 17 residues. V was shortened by 0 bases and J by 0 bases, with 12 bases between the two germline ends.

V gene TRBV6-2 or TRBV6-3 combines with J gene TRBJ2-1, with TRBD2 identical over 7 bases. There are 15 residues in the CDR3. The V segment lost 2 bases and the J segment 10 bases; nucleotides outside the gene matches: 11. CDR1 and CDR2 from the germline V gene are MNHEY and SVGEGT. The CDR3 DNA follows: TGTGCCAGCAGTTACCCCCGACGGGAGGTCAAGGAGCAGTTCTTC. It is translated as CASSYPRREVKEQFF.

This chain uses TRBV11-2 with TRBJ1-1, with no clear D. Per germline, CDR1 SGHAT and CDR2 FQNNGV. Trimming removed 4 bases from V and 7 bases from J, with 16 bases in between. This CDR3 region has 14 residues. The CDR3: CASSSKIETGEAFF. In DNA, the CDR3 is TGTGCCAGCAGCTCAAAAATCGAGACGGGTGAAGCTTTCTTT.

This sequence joins TRBV10-3 and TRBJ1-1, with D unresolved. Trimming took off 4 bases at V and 2 bases at J, with 14 bases between the two ends. The CDR3 sequence is 15 residues long. Germline assignment: CDR1 ENHRY and CDR2 SYGVKD. The CDR3 nucleotides read TGTGCCATCAGTGGAGAGAGGAGTCTCAACACTGAAGCTTTCTTT. Translated, it gives CAISGERSLNTEAFF.

V is TRBV5-1 and J is TRBJ1-2; no firm D call. V was shortened by 4 bases and J by 0 bases, with 16 bases between the two germline ends. Germline CDR1 SGHRS, CDR2 YFSETQ. This CDR3 is 16 amino acids long. CDR3 nucleotides: TGCGCCAGCAGCCCTTGGGCCGATAACTCTAACTATGGCTACACCTTC. Residues: CASSPWADNSNYGYTF.

The rearrangement links TRBV5-4 to TRBJ2-3; 10 bases are shared with TRBD1. Germline CDR1 SGHNT, CDR2 YYREEE (reference sequence). The CDR3 has 15 amino acids. Trimming removed 4 bases from V and 3 bases from J; junction bases left unmatched: 5. Here the CDR3 reads CASSPPGQGTDTQYF. CDR3 bases: TGTGCCAGCAGCCCACCGGGACAGGGGACAGATACGCAGTATTTT.

The chain has TRBV12-3 or TRBV12-4 and TRBJ1-4; 7 bases are a match to TRBD1. The CDR3 loop spans 14 amino acids. J was trimmed by 5 bases and V by 4 bases; bases with no gene match: 4. DNA for the CDR3: TGTGCCAGCAGTTCGGGACAGCTAAATGAAAAACTGTTTTTT. Protein product: CASSSGQLNEKLFF.

The gene calls are TRBV7-2 and TRBJ2-3; TRBD2 matches 13 bases. Per germline, CDR1 SGHTA and CDR2 FQGNSA. This CDR3 is 16 amino acids long. The V gene end was trimmed by 5 bases and the J gene end by 2 bases; junction bases not matched to a gene: 4. The CDR3 is CASSPGLAGATDTQYF. CDR3 nucleotide sequence: TGTGCCAGCAGCCCCGGACTAGCGGGGGCCACAGATACGCAGTATTTT.

This sequence joins TRBV7-9 and TRBJ1-4; no clear D. This CDR3 is built from 11 residues. From germline, CDR1 is SEHNR and CDR2 FQNEAQ (reference sequence). V was cut by 5 bases and J by 8 bases, with 6 bases left in between. The CDR3 nucleotides are TGTGCCAGCAGCGCAACGGAAAAACTGTTTTTT. It codes for CASSATEKLFF.

This sequence joins TRBV30 and TRBJ1-1, with 10 bases identical to TRBD1. Germline CDR1 and CDR2: GTSNPN and SVGIG (reference sequence). CDR3 length: 14 amino acids. The V segment lost 5 bases and the J segment 4 bases; nucleotides outside the gene matches: 7. The CDR3 DNA is TGTGCCTGGGTCTTGGACAGGGGGGTCACTGAAGCTTTCTTT. This sequence encodes CAWVLDRGVTEAFF. Supplemented by reference TRBV30 and TRBJ1-1, the full variable domain reads SQTIHQWPATLVQPVGSPLSLECTVEGTSNPNLYWYRQAAGRGLQLLFYSVGIGQISSEVPQNLSASRPQDRQFILSSKKLLLSDSGFYLCAWVLDRGVTEAFFGQGTRLTVV.

The CDR3 reads CASSPGTRNGETQYF. DNA of the CDR3: TGTGCCAGCAGTCCGGGGACTAGAAACGGAGAGACCCAGTACTTC. J is TRBJ2-5 and V is TRBV27, with TRBD2 matching 8 bases. Per the germline V gene, CDR1 is MNHEY and CDR2 is SMNVEV (reference sequence). The CDR3 loop spans 15 amino acids. Germline trimming cut 5 bases from V and 4 bases from J; bases unmatched to any gene: 9.

The genes are TRBV30 and TRBJ2-6; D might be TRBD1 (6 bases). This CDR3 has 15 residues. V lost 3 bases and J lost 4, with 13 bases in between. The germline V gene has CDR1 GTSNPN and CDR2 SVGIG (reference sequence). Written as DNA, the CDR3 is TGTGCCTGGAGCGGAAACAGGGAGGGGGCCAACGTCCTGACTTTC. It encodes CAWSGNREGANVLTF.

V gene TRBV5-4 combines with J gene TRBJ1-6; 9 bases align to TRBD1. The germline V gene encodes CDR1 SGHNT and CDR2 YYREEE (reference sequence). CDR3 length: 14 residues. Trimming removed 4 bases from V and 14 bases from J; junction bases left unmatched: 10. The CDR3: CASSPGQGRGSLHF. Here the CDR3 DNA reads TGTGCCAGCAGCCCGGGACAGGGCCGGGGTTCCCTCCACTTT.

The rearrangement uses TRBV20-1 and TRBJ2-4; maybe TRBD2 (5 bases). Trimming took off 6 bases at V and 2 bases at J, with 14 bases between the two ends. This CDR3 has 14 residues. Per the germline V gene, CDR1 is DFQATT and CDR2 is SNEGSKA (reference sequence). CDR3 loop: CSAPEVVSKNIQYF. In DNA, the CDR3 is TGCAGTGCCCCGGAGGTGGTGTCCAAAAACATTCAGTACTTC.

V and J are TRBV6-2 or TRBV6-3 and TRBJ2-5; D is possibly TRBD1 (6 bases). The germline V gene encodes CDR1 MNHEY and CDR2 SVGEGT. This CDR3 contains 15 residues. Between the trimmed V and J ends, which lost 6 bases and 1 base, there was a span of 15 bases. CDR3 region: CASSLPGQLQETQYF. For the CDR3, the DNA is TGTGCCAGCAGCCTTCCCGGACAGCTCCAAGAGACCCAGTACTTC.

The genes are TRBV2 and TRBJ1-2, with 7 bases that match TRBD1. Germline lookup yields CDR1 SNHLY and CDR2 FYNNEI. CDR3 length equals 13 residues. V trimming: 7 bases; J trimming: 6 bases; junction bases outside the gene matches: 8. CDR3: CASKSNRGDGYTF. The CDR3 nucleotides are TGTGCCAGCAAATCGAACAGGGGAGATGGCTACACCTTC.

The chain carries TRBV12-3 or TRBV12-4 and TRBJ1-1; D is uncertain. The length of the CDR3 is 10 residues. Trimming took 7 bases from V and 10 from J, leaving 10 bases between them. CDR3 nucleotides: TGTGCCAGCACCCCCTCAGTAGCTTTCTTT. Amino acids: CASTPSVAFF.

This chain's CDR3 is CASRLRDFNQPQHF. The CDR3 DNA reads TGTGCCAGCAGACTGAGGGACTTTAATCAGCCCCAGCATTTT. The chain is built from TRBV12-3 or TRBV12-4 and TRBJ1-5; possibly TRBD1 for D (5 bases). The CDR3 spans 14 residues. The V end was cut by 6 bases, the J end by 4 bases, with 13 bases between.

The chain carries TRBV4-3 and TRBJ2-5, with D tentatively TRBD1 (5 bases). This CDR3 has 16 residues. Looked up from germline, CDR1 is LGHNA and CDR2 is YSLEER. Trimming took off 4 bases at V and 5 bases at J, with 20 bases between the two ends. CDR3 DNA sequence: TGCGCCAGCAGCCTGGCTGGGGCCCTCCGAGAGGAGACCCAGTACTTC. Translated: CASSLAGALREETQYF.

The gene calls are TRBV28 and TRBJ1-2, with TRBD1 as a possible D gene (5 bases). In germline, CDR1 is MDHEN, CDR2 SYDVKM. The CDR3 contains 16 residues. V was clipped by 3 bases and J by 2 bases, with 16 bases between them. As DNA, the CDR3 is TGTGCCAGCAGTTTGTGGGAACCGGGACGCAACTATGGCTACACCTTC. Amino acid sequence: CASSLWEPGRNYGYTF.

The J gene is TRBJ1-6, the V gene TRBV7-2; D unclear. V was shortened by 1 base and J by 10 bases, with 14 bases between the two germline ends. The CDR3 has 15 residues. Germline V gives CDR1 SGHTA, CDR2 FQGNSA. The CDR3 is CASSLEGSGRSPLHF. CDR3 nucleotide sequence: TGTGCCAGCAGCTTAGAAGGCTCCGGCAGGTCACCCCTCCACTTT. Full variable domain (remainder filled in from reference TRBV7-2 and TRBJ1-6): GAGVSQSPSNKVTEKGKDVELRCDPISGHTALYWYRQSLGQGLEFLIYFQGNSAPDKSGLPSDRFSAERTGGSVSTLTIQRTQQEDSAVYLCASSLEGSGRSPLHFGNGTRLTVT.